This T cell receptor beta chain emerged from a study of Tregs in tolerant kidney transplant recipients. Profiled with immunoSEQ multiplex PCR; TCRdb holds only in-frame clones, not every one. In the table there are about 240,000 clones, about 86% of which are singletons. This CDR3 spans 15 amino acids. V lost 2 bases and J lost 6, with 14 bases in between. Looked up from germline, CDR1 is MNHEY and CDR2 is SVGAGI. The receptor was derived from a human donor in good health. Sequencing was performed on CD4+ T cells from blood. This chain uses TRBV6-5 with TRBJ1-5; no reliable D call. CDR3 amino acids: CASSYTAGFGQPQHF. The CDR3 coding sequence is TGTGCCAGCAGTTACACCGCGGGGTTTGGTCAGCCCCAGCATTTT.